The rows below give T cell receptor beta chains drawn from one sample of a study of shared clonotypes between healthy human individuals. Sequencing was performed with immunoSEQ multiplex PCR; in TCRdb, only in-frame clones are kept and a portion is missing. The sample includes about 560,000 clones, around 81% seen only once; the top ten take more than 10%. Sequencing was done on a sample of PBMCs. These TCRs come from a woman aged 40 to 55 in good health. Some clones in this sample may be carry-over from other donors' samples. Both conserved end residues are trimmed from each CDR3. Fields, in order: CDR3 protein, J gene, V gene.

cdr3_aa: ATGASGSALSSYEQY
j_call: TRBJ2-7
v_call: TRBV10-3

cdr3_aa: ASSYSHSPLH
j_call: TRBJ1-6
v_call: TRBV6-5

cdr3_aa: ASSIASQPYEQY
j_call: TRBJ2-7
v_call: TRBV19

cdr3_aa: ASSIRDRASYEQY
j_call: TRBJ2-7
v_call: TRBV5-8

cdr3_aa: ASSSGWNTIY
j_call: TRBJ1-3
v_call: TRBV7-2

cdr3_aa: AWSVGQGMVDTQY
j_call: TRBJ2-3
v_call: TRBV30

cdr3_aa: ASSLGEQGGGGEKLF
j_call: TRBJ1-4
v_call: TRBV5-1

cdr3_aa: ASSSPTWNQPQH
j_call: TRBJ1-5
v_call: TRBV28

cdr3_aa: ASSLTSGRHNEQF
j_call: TRBJ2-1
v_call: TRBV7-3

cdr3_aa: AISDSGSTDTQY
j_call: TRBJ2-3
v_call: TRBV10-3

cdr3_aa: ASKRGNNSPLH
j_call: TRBJ1-6
v_call: TRBV28

cdr3_aa: ASSPYFQPQH
j_call: TRBJ1-5
v_call: TRBV7-8

cdr3_aa: ASSWDSGSFYNEQF
j_call: TRBJ2-1
v_call: TRBV5-6

cdr3_aa: ASSPSVDTQY
j_call: TRBJ2-3
v_call: TRBV6-5

cdr3_aa: ASTWRGTEAF
j_call: TRBJ1-1
v_call: TRBV28

cdr3_aa: ASSLGAGGEKLF
j_call: TRBJ1-4
v_call: TRBV5-1

cdr3_aa: ASSLNRNEQF
j_call: TRBJ2-1
v_call: TRBV7-9

cdr3_aa: ASGLSSGTSEYNEQF
j_call: TRBJ2-1
v_call: TRBV12-5

cdr3_aa: ASSLEGLASYEQY
j_call: TRBJ2-7
v_call: TRBV7-2

cdr3_aa: ASMTGLAGETGELF
j_call: TRBJ2-2
v_call: TRBV4-2

cdr3_aa: ASSLEVTDTQY
j_call: TRBJ2-3
v_call: TRBV11-1

cdr3_aa: ASSSSPTSSPEGKNIQY
j_call: TRBJ2-4
v_call: TRBV27

cdr3_aa: ASSQGVSGRATDEQF
j_call: TRBJ2-1
v_call: TRBV4-2

cdr3_aa: ASSLIAGDEQY
j_call: TRBJ2-7
v_call: TRBV7-2

cdr3_aa: ASSPGTSGLTDTQY
j_call: TRBJ2-3
v_call: TRBV14

cdr3_aa: ASSWTGGSEQY
j_call: TRBJ2-7
v_call: TRBV27

cdr3_aa: ASSLAGGQGSGYT
j_call: TRBJ1-2
v_call: TRBV28

cdr3_aa: ASSYGPDRLNYGYT
j_call: TRBJ1-2
v_call: TRBV6-5

cdr3_aa: AWSGQGATEAF
j_call: TRBJ1-1
v_call: TRBV30

cdr3_aa: ACLFQGHGGYT
j_call: TRBJ1-2
v_call: TRBV30

cdr3_aa: ASRGGSQETQY
j_call: TRBJ2-5
v_call: TRBV2

cdr3_aa: ASTKALLGAF
j_call: TRBJ1-1
v_call: TRBV28

cdr3_aa: ASSITGTDGYT
j_call: TRBJ1-2
v_call: TRBV27

cdr3_aa: AISALASTYEQY
j_call: TRBJ2-7
v_call: TRBV10-3

cdr3_aa: ASSQKDGPSTDTQY
j_call: TRBJ2-3
v_call: TRBV7-9

cdr3_aa: ASSLDSIYEQY
j_call: TRBJ2-7
v_call: TRBV5-6

cdr3_aa: ASSIAQGPNYEQY
j_call: TRBJ2-7
v_call: TRBV19

cdr3_aa: ASSPRRGTNTGELF
j_call: TRBJ2-2
v_call: TRBV2

cdr3_aa: ASSESRRGAF
j_call: TRBJ1-1
v_call: TRBV6-1

cdr3_aa: ATSRDRGEAF
j_call: TRBJ1-1
v_call: TRBV15

cdr3_aa: ASSSDGPRSLQPQH
j_call: TRBJ1-5
v_call: TRBV19

cdr3_aa: ASTETGLNTEAF
j_call: TRBJ1-1
v_call: TRBV5-1

cdr3_aa: ASSQVDRGKPQH
j_call: TRBJ1-5
v_call: TRBV4-1

cdr3_aa: ASSYGLADPRGQF
j_call: TRBJ2-1
v_call: TRBV11-2

cdr3_aa: ASSPGGFSYGYT
j_call: TRBJ1-2
v_call: TRBV5-1

cdr3_aa: SVGGYEQY
j_call: TRBJ2-7
v_call: TRBV20-1

cdr3_aa: ASSQALNLDTQY
j_call: TRBJ2-3
v_call: TRBV14

cdr3_aa: ASSDPGSLRYEQY
j_call: TRBJ2-7
v_call: TRBV7-2

cdr3_aa: ASSPTWRATDTQY
j_call: TRBJ2-3
v_call: TRBV18

cdr3_aa: ASAKEGNTIY
j_call: TRBJ1-3
v_call: TRBV12-5

cdr3_aa: ASSTNRGAYGYT
j_call: TRBJ1-2
v_call: TRBV5-6

cdr3_aa: SVLTTGGDEKLF
j_call: TRBJ1-4
v_call: TRBV29-1

cdr3_aa: AFPGPSTDTQY
j_call: TRBJ2-3
v_call: TRBV30